This TCR beta chain was sequenced in a study of T cell repertoires in cytomegalovirus infection. This clonotype was counted only a few times. Per the germline V gene, CDR1 is SGHTA and CDR2 is FQGNSA. Trimming removed 5 bases at V and 2 bases at J, with 11 bases between. This CDR3 region has 14 residues. In TCRdb, the reads were re-called with MiXCR into one record per CDR3 protein. The data show a few hundred thousand distinct CDR3 sequences, 15% to 20% seen once. The source material was PBMCs. The sequence came from a human donor in good health (CMV status not recorded). Some clones in this sample may be carry-over from other donors' samples. V and J are TRBV7-2 and TRBJ2-3, with D uncertain. This CDR3 reads CASSQRPVTDTQYF. In nucleotides, the CDR3 is TGTGCCAGCAGCCAACGGCCAGTCACAGATACGCAGTATTTT.